This TCR beta chain was obtained from a study of T-cell memory formation after mild COVID-19. About the study: Largely donor-specific sequence clusters came from a couple of donors. The study's findings and limits: Pre-infection memory already had some responding clones, implying cross-reactive memory joined.

From 5'RACE with constant-segment primers came TCR alpha and TCR beta cDNA libraries that carried sample barcodes and UMIs. In TCRdb, the 5' RACE reads were re-called with MiXCR into one record per CDR3 protein. There are fewer than 650,000 distinct CDR3 sequences in the sample; 20% to 25% occur only once, and roughly 9.1% lies in the top ten. Concerning this clonotype: Its specificity is unknown.

The CDR3 covers 13 residues. V lost 1 base, J lost 6 bases, and 7 bases lay in between. The sequenced sample was PBMCs or a T cell subset sorted from them (not recorded which). The source of this sequence is an adult woman who had mild COVID-19 (a few samples of this study predate the infection). Cell type and time point are not known. V gene TRBV12-3 or TRBV12-4 combines with J gene TRBJ2-1; D not certain. The CDR3 DNA sequence: TGTGCCAGCAGTTTAGAAACGGGCAATGAGCAGTTCTTC. This encodes CASSLETGNEQFF.